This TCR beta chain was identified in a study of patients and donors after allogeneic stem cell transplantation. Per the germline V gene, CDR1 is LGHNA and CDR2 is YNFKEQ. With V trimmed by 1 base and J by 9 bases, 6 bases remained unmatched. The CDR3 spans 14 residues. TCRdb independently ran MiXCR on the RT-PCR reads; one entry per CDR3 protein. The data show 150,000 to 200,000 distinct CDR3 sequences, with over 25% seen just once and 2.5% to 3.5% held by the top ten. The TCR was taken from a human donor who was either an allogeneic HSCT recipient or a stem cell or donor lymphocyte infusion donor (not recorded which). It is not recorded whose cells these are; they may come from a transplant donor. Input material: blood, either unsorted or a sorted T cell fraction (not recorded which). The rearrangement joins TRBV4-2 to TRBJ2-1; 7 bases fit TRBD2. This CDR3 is CASSQGGLGSEQFF. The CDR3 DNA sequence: TGTGCCAGCAGCCAAGGAGGACTAGGGAGTGAGCAGTTCTTC.